This passage covers 8 T cell receptor beta chains from one sample sequenced in a study of long-term antiretroviral therapy in people with HIV. Survey level was the resolution at which the v3.0 immunoSEQ assay ran. Profiling relied on immunoSEQ multiplex PCR, and the TCRdb table lists in-frame clones only, not all of them. The table includes 20,000 to 25,000 clones, around 86% detected once. Sequencing used unsorted PBMCs, obtained 0.2 years before starting antiretroviral therapy. Receptors originate from a man younger than 35 with HIV.

This chain links TRBV4-2 with TRBJ1-4; no definite D call. This CDR3 comprises 12 residues. The V gene's germline CDR1 is LGHNA and CDR2 YNFKEQ. V dropped 3 bases and J dropped 8 bases, with 7 bases sitting between them. CDR3 sequence reads: CASSQGGEKLFF. The DNA for the CDR3 is TGTGCCAGCAGCCAGGGTGGGGAAAAACTGTTTTTT.

V and J are TRBV12-5 and TRBJ2-2, with D perhaps TRBD2 (6 bases). This CDR3 has 12 residues. Germline V gene lookup returns CDR1 LGHNT and CDR2 FRNRAP. V lost 9 bases and J 6 bases, leaving 11 bases between the germline ends. In DNA, the CDR3 is TGTGCTAGCGCCACGGGAGCCGGGGAGCTGTTTTTT. It translates to CASATGAGELFF.

The CDR3 spells CASSQGSSGNTGELFF. As DNA, the CDR3 is TGTGCCAGCAGCCAGGGGTCTAGCGGGAACACCGGGGAGCTGTTTTTT. The chain employs TRBV5-4 and TRBJ2-2, with D perhaps TRBD2 (7 bases). V was cut by 4 bases and J by 1 base, with 14 bases left in between. Germline CDR1 and CDR2: SGHNT and YYREEE (reference sequence). This CDR3 contains 16 residues.

The chain joins TRBV19 to TRBJ2-1; a weak D match, TRBD2 (5 bases). The V gene's germline CDR1 is LNHDA and CDR2 SQIVND (reference sequence). The CDR3 length is 15 residues. V lost 0 bases to trimming and J lost 0 bases, with 6 bases between them. Here the CDR3 reads CASSIDGSSYNEQFF. The CDR3 coding sequence is TGTGCCAGTAGTATAGATGGGAGCTCCTACAATGAGCAGTTCTTC.

A few counts support this clone. The chain has TRBV2 and TRBJ2-7, with D unresolved. Trimming stripped 6 bases from V and 3 bases from J, with 6 bases between. The CDR3 length is 11 residues. Germline V gene sequence: CDR1 SNHLY, CDR2 FYNNEI. This CDR3 reads CASRGNYEQYF. CDR3 DNA: TGTGCCAGCAGGGGAAACTACGAGCAGTACTTC.

The V and J genes are TRBV30 and TRBJ1-2; 7 bases map to TRBD1. Losses at the gene ends were 8 bases for V and 8 bases for J; bases not matched to a gene: 8. The germline CDR1 and CDR2 sequences are GTSNPN and SVGIG (reference sequence). CDR3 length: 11 residues. The CDR3 spells CAEYRGRGYTF. For the CDR3, the DNA is TGTGCCGAATACAGGGGACGAGGCTACACCTTC.

Here the CDR3 reads CASSQERGGTYEQYF. The CDR3 DNA sequence: TGCGCCAGCAGCCAAGAAAGGGGCGGAACCTACGAGCAGTACTTC. The chain recombines TRBV4-3 with TRBJ2-7; possibly TRBD1 for D (5 bases). The V end lost 0 bases, the J end lost 2 bases, and 11 bases lay between the germline ends. Germline V gene sequence: CDR1 LGHNA, CDR2 YSLEER. The CDR3 has 15 residues.

The chain has TRBV30 and TRBJ2-7; the D gene is possibly TRBD2 (6 bases). Per germline, CDR1 GTSNPN and CDR2 SVGIG (reference sequence). This CDR3 has 12 residues. Trimming took off 1 base at V and 3 bases at J, with 7 bases between the two ends. This CDR3 reads CAWSEGLYEQYF. The CDR3 DNA reads TGTGCCTGGAGTGAGGGACTCTACGAGCAGTACTTC.